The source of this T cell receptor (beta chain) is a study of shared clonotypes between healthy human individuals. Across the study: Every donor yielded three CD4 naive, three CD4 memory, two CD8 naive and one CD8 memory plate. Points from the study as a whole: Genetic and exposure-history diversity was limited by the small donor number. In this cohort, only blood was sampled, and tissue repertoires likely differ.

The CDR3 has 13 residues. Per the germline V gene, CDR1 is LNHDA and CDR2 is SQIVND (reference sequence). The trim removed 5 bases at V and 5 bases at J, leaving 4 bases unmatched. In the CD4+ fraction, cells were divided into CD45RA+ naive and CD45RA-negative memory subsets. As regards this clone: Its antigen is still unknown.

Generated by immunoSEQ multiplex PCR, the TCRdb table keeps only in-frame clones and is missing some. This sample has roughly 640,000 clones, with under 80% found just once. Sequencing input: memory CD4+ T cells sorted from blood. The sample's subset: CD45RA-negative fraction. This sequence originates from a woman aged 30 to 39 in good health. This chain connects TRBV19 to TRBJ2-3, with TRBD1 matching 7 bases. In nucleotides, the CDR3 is TGTGCCAGTAGTGAACAGGGGTTAGATACGCAGTATTTT. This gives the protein CASSEQGLDTQYF.